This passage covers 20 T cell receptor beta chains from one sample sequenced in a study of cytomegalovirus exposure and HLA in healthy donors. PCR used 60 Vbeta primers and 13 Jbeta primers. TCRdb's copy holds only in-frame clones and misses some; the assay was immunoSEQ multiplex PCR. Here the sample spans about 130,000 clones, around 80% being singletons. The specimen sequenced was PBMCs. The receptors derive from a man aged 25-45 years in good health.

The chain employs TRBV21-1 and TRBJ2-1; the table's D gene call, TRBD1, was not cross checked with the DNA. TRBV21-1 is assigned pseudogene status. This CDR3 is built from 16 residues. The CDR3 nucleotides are TGTGCCAGCCCCTTGGGGGCCAGGATGGAAAGCAATGAGCAGTTCTTC. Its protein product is CASPLGARMESNEQFF.

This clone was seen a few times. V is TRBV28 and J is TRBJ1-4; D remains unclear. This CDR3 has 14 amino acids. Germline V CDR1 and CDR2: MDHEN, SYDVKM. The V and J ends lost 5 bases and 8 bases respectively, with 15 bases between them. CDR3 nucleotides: TGTGCCAGCAGTCCCCAATACCATGGCGAAAAACTGTTTTTT. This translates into CASSPQYHGEKLFF.

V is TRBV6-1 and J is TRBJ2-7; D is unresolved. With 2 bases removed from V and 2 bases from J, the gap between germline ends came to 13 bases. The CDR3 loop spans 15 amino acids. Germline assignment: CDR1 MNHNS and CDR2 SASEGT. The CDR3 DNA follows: TGTGCCAGCAGTGAACCCCGGAGCTCGCCCTACGAGCAGTACTTC. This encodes CASSEPRSSPYEQYF.

The CDR3: CAWGQGSEQYF. CDR3 DNA sequence: TGTGCCTGGGGACAGGGTTCCGAGCAGTACTTC. The chain links TRBV30 to TRBJ2-7; 8 bases align to TRBD1. In germline, CDR1 is GTSNPN, CDR2 SVGIG (reference sequence). The CDR3 is 11 residues long. Trimming cost V 5 bases and J 6 bases; bases outside gene matches: 3.

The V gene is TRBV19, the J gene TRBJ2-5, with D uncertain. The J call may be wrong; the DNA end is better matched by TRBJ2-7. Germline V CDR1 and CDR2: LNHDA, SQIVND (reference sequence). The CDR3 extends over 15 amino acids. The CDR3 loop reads CASSIDLTISYEQYF. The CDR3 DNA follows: TGTGCCAGTAGTATAGATCTCACCATCTCCTACGAGCAGTACTTC.

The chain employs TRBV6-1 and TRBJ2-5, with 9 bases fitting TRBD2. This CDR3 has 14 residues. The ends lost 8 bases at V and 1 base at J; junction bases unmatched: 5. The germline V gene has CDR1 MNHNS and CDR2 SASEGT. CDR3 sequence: CASGRREGQETQYF. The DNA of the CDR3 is TGTGCCAGCGGGCGGCGGGAGGGCCAAGAGACCCAGTACTTC.

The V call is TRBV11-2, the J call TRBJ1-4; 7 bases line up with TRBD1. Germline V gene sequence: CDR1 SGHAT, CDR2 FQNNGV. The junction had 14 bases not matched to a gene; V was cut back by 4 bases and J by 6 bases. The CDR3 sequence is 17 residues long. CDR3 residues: CASSSTGSFSPHEKLFF. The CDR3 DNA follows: TGTGCCAGCAGCTCGACAGGGAGTTTTAGCCCCCATGAAAAACTGTTTTTT. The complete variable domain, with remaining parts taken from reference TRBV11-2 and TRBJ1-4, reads EAGVAQSPRYKIIEKRQSVAFWCNPISGHATLYWYQQILGQGPKLLIQFQNNGVVDDSQLPKDRFSAERLKGVDSTLKIQPAKLEDSAVYLCASSSTGSFSPHEKLFFGSGTQLSVL.

CDR3 residues: CASSNAGRGPYEQYF. DNA of the CDR3: TGTGCCAGCAGCAACGCCGGCAGAGGGCCCTACGAGCAGTACTTC. The rearrangement links TRBV27 to TRBJ2-7; TRBD2 might be the D (5 bases). Between the trimmed V and J ends, which lost 6 bases and 2 bases, there was a span of 17 bases. Germline V gene lookup returns CDR1 MNHEY and CDR2 SMNVEV (reference sequence). The CDR3 has 15 amino acids.

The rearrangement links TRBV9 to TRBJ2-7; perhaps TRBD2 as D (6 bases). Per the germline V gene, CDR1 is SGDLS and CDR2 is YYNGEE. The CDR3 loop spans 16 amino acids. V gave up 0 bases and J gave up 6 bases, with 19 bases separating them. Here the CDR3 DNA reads TGTGCCAGCAGCGTAGGGCCTAGCGTTAACGCAGGCGAGCAGTACTTC. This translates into CASSVGPSVNAGEQYF. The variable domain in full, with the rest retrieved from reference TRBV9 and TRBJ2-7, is DSGVTQTPKHLITATGQRVTLRCSPRSGDLSVYWYQQSLDQGLQFLIQYYNGEERAKGNILERFSAQQFPDLHSELNLSSLELGDSALYFCASSVGPSVNAGEQYFGPGTRLTVT.

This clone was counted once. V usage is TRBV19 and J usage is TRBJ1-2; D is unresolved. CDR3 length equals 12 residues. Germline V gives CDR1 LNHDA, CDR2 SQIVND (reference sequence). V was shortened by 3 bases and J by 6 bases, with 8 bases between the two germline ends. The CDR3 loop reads CASSIARNGYTF. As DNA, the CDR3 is TGTGCCAGTAGTATCGCGCGGAATGGCTACACCTTC. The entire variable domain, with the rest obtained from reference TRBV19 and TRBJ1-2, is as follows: DGGITQSPKYLFRKEGQNVTLSCEQNLNHDAMYWYRQDPGQGLRLIYYSQIVNDFQKGDIAEGYSVSREKKESFPLTVTSAQKNPTAFYLCASSIARNGYTFGSGTRLTVV.

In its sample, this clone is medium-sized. The CDR3 region is CASSGGGGSQHF. The CDR3 DNA is TGTGCCAGTAGTGGGGGGGGCGGTAGCCAGCATTTT. J is TRBJ1-5 and V is TRBV19, with TRBD1 as a possible D gene (6 bases). Germline values: CDR1 LNHDA, CDR2 SQIVND (reference sequence). V was pared by 5 bases and J by 12 bases, with 14 bases between. CDR3 length equals 12 residues.

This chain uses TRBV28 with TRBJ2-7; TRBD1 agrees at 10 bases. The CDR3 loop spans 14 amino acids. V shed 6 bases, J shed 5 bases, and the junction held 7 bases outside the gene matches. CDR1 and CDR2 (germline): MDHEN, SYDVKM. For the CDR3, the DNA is TGTGCCAGCAGCCTAGGGACAGGGGCGAACGAGCAGTACTTC. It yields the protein CASSLGTGANEQYF.

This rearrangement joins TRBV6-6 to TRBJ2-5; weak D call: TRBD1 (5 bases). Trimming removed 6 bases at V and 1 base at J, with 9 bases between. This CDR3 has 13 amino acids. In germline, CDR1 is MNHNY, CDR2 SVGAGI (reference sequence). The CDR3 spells CASRGAVQETQYF. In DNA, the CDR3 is TGTGCCAGCAGAGGGGCCGTCCAAGAGACCCAGTACTTC.

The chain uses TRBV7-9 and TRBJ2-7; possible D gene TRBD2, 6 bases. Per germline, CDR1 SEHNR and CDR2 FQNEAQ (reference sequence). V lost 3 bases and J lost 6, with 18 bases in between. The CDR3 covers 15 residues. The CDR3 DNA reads TGTGCCAGCAGCTTCCCACTAGCAGAAACGAGCGAGCAGTACTTC. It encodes CASSFPLAETSEQYF.

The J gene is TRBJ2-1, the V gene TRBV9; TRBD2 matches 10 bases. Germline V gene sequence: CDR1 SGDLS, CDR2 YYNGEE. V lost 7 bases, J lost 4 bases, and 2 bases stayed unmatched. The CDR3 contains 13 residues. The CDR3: CASGTSDYNEQFF. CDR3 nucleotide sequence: TGTGCCAGCGGGACTAGCGATTACAATGAGCAGTTCTTC.

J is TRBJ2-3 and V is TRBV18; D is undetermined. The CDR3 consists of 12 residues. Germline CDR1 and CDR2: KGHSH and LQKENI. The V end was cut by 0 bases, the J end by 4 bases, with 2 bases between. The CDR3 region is CASSPPADTQYF. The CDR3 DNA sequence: TGTGCCAGCTCACCACCCGCAGATACGCAGTATTTT. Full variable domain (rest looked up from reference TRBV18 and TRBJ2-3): NAGVMQNPRHLVRRRGQEARLRCSPMKGHSHVYWYRQLPEEGLKFMVYLQKENIIDESGMPKERFSAEFPKEGPSILRIQQVVRGDSAAYFCASSPPADTQYFGPGTRLTVL.

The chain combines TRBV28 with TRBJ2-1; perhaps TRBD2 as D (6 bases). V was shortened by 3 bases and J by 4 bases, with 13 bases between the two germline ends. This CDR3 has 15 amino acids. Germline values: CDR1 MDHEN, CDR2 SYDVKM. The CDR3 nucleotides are TGTGCCAGCAGTTTGGGGGGAGGACTGTACAATGAGCAGTTCTTC. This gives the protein CASSLGGGLYNEQFF.

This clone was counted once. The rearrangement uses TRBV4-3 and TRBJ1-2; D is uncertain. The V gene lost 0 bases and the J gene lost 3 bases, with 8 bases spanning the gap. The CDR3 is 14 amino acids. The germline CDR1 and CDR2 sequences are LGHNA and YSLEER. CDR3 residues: CASSQDMVDYGYTF. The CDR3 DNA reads TGCGCCAGCAGCCAAGATATGGTAGACTATGGCTACACCTTC.

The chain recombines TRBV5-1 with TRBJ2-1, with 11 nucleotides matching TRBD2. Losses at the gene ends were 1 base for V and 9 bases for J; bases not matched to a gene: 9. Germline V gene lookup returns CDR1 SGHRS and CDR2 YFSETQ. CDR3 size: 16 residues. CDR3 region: CASSLPTLAGESEQFF. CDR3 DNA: TGCGCCAGCAGCTTGCCAACACTAGCGGGAGAGAGTGAGCAGTTCTTC.

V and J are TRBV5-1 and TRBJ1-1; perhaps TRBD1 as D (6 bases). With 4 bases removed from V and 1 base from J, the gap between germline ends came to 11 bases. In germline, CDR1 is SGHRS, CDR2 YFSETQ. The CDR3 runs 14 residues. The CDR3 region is CASSRGGPNTEAFF. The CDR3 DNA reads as TGCGCCAGCAGCCGAGGGGGACCGAACACTGAAGCTTTCTTT.